The clone carrying this T cell receptor (beta chain) was observed a handful of times. Germline V gives CDR1 SGHDT, CDR2 YYEEEE. Trimming at V came to 2 bases and at J to 10 bases, leaving 14 bases not matched to a gene. CDR3 length equals 16 residues. Researchers amplified the TCR beta CDR3 regions from RNA transcripts. The TCR CDR3 first-round RT-PCR relied on the HTBI primer set. TCRdb used MiXCR to reprocess the multiplex PCR reads, holding one entry per CDR3 protein. The table shows hundreds of thousands of distinct CDR3 sequences, with about 43% occurring only once. The data belong to a study of T cells in Graves' hyperthyroidism and ophthalmopathy. Researchers defined stable Graves' hyperthyroidism as no ophthalmopathy progression within 18 months. Newly diagnosed hyperthyroidism patients aged 18 to 65 years had disease lasting under 2 months.

The sample comprised peripheral blood or thyroid tissue (not recorded which). This clonotype originated in a young woman with Graves' hyperthyroidism. The genes are TRBV5-6 and TRBJ1-1; 10 nucleotides line up with TRBD1. The CDR3 DNA reads as TGTGCCAGCAGCTTAGGGCGCCGGGACAGGGGTCCAAGAGCTTTCTTT. Translation: CASSLGRRDRGPRAFF. Full variable domain (outside the CDR3, taken from reference TRBV5-6 and TRBJ1-1): DAGVTQSPTHLIKTRGQQVTLRCSPKSGHDTVSWYQQALGQGPQFIFQYYEEEERQRGNFPDRFSGHQFPNYSSELNVNALLLGDSALYLCASSLGRRDRGPRAFFGQGTRLTVV.